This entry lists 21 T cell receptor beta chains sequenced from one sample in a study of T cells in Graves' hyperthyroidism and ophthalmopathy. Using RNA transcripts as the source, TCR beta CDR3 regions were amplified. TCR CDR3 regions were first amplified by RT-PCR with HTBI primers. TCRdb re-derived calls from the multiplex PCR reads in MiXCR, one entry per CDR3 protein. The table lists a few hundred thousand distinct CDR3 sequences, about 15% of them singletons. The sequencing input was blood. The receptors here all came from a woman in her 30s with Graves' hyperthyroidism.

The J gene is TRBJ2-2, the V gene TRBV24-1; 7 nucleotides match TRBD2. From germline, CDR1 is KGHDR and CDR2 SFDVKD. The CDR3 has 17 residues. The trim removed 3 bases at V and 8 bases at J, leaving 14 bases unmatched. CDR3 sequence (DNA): TGTGCCACCAGTGATATTTCGGGACTACCCATTACGGGGGAGCTGTTTTTT. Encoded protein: CATSDISGLPITGELFF.

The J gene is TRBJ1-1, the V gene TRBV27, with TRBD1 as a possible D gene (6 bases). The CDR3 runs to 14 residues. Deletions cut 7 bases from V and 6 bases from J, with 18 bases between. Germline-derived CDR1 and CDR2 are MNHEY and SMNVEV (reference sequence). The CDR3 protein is CASKPRGEWAEAFF. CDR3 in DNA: TGTGCCAGCAAACCTAGGGGGGAATGGGCTGAAGCTTTCTTT.

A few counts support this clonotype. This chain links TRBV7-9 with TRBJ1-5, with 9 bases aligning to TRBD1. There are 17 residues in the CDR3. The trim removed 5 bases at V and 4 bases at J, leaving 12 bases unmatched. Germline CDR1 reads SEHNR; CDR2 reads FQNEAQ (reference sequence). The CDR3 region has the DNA TGTGCCAGCAGCCCGGGGACAGGGCCGGCTGTTAATCAGCCCCAGCATTTT. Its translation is CASSPGTGPAVNQPQHF.

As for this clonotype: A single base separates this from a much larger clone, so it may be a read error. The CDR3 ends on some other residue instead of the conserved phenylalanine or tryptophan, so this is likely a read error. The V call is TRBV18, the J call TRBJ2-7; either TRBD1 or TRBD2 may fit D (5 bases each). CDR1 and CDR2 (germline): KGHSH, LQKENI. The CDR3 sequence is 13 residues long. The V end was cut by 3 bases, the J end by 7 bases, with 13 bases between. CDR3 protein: CASSPGVASEQYL. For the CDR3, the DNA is TGTGCCAGCTCACCGGGGGTAGCGTCGGAGCAGTACCTC.

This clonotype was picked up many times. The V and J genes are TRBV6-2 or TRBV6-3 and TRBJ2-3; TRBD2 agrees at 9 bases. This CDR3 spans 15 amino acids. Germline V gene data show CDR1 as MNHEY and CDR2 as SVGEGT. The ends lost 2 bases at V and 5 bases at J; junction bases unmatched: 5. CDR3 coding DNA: TGTGCCAGCAGTTACATGGCGGGAGGGGGAGATACGCAGTATTTT. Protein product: CASSYMAGGGDTQYF.

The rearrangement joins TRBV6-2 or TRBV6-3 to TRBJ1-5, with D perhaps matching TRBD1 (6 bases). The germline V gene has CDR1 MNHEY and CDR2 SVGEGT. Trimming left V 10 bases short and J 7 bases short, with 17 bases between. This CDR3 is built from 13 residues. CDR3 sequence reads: CATSPGVVQPQHF. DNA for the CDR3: TGTGCCACCTCTCCAGGGGTGGTCCAGCCCCAGCATTTT.

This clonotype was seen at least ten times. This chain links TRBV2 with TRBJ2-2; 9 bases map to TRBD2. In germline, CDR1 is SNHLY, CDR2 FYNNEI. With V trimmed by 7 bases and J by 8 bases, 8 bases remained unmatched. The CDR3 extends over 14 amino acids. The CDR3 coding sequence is TGTGCCAGCACCGGAACGCGGGAGGGAGGGGAGCTGTTTTTT. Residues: CASTGTREGGELFF.

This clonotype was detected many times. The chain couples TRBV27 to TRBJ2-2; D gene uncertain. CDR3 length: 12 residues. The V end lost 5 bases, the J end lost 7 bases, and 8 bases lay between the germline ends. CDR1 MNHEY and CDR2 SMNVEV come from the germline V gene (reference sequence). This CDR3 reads CASSNVVGELFF. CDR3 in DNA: TGTGCCAGCAGTAACGTGGTCGGGGAGCTGTTTTTT.

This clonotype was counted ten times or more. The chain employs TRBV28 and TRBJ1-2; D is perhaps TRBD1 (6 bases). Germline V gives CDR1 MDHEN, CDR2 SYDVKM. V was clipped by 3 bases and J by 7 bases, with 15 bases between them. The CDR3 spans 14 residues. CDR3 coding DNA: TGTGCCAGCAGTTTTAAGGGGGGGCGTGGTGGCTACACCTTC. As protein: CASSFKGGRGGYTF.

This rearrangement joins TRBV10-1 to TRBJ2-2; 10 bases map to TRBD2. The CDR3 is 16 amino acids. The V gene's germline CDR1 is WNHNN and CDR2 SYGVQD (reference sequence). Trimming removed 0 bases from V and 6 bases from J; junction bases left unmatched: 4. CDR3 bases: TGCGCCAGCAGTGAGTCGAGGCTAGCGGGAGCCGGGGAGCTGTTTTTT. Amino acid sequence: CASSESRLAGAGELFF.

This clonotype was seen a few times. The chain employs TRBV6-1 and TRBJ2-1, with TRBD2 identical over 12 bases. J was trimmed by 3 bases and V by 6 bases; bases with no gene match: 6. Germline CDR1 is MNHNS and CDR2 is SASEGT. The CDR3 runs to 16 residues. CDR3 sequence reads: CASRSRTSGNYNEQFF. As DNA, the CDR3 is TGTGCCAGCAGGAGCCGGACTAGCGGGAACTACAATGAGCAGTTCTTC.

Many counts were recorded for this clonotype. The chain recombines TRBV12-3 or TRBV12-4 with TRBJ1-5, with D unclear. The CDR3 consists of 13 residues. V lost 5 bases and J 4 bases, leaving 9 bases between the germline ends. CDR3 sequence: CASSRQLNQPQHF. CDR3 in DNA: TGTGCCAGCAGTCGCCAATTAAATCAGCCCCAGCATTTT.

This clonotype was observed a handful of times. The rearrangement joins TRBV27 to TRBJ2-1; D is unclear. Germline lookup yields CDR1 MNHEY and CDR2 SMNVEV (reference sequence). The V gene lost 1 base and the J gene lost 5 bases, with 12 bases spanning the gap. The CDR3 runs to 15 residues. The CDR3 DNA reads TGTGCCAGCAGTTTATTCGGCGAAAGAGACAATGAGCAGTTCTTC. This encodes CASSLFGERDNEQFF.

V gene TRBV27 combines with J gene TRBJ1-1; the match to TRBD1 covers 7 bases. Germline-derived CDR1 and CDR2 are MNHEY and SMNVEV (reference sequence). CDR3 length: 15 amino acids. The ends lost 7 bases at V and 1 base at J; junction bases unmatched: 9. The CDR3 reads CASKATGMGNTEAFF. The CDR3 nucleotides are TGTGCCAGCAAGGCGACAGGGATGGGGAACACTGAAGCTTTCTTT.

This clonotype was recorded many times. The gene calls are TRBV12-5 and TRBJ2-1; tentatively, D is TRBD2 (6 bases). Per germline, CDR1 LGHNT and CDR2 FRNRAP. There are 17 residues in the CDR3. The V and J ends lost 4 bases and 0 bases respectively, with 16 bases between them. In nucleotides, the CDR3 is TGTGCTAGTGGTTCTACTGAGGAGGGCTTCTCCTACAATGAGCAGTTCTTC. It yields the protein CASGSTEEGFSYNEQFF.

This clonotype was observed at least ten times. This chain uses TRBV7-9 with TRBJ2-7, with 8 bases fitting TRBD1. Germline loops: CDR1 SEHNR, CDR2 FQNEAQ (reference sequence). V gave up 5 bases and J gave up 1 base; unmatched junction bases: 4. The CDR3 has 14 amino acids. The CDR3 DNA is TGTGCCAGCAGCCCCCGGGACAGGTCCTACGAGCAGTACTTC. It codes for CASSPRDRSYEQYF.

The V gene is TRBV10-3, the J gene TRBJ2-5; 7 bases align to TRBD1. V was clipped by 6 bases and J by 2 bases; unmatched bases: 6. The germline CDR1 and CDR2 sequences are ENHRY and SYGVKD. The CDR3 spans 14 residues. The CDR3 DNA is TGTGCCATCAGGAAGACAGGGACACAAGAGACCCAGTACTTC. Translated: CAIRKTGTQETQYF.

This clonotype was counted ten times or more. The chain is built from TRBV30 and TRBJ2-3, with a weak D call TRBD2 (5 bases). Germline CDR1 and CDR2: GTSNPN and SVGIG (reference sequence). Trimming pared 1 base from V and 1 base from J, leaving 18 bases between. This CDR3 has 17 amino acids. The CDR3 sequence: CAWSAEGAPTGTDTQYF. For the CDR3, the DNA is TGTGCCTGGAGTGCTGAGGGAGCCCCAACTGGCACAGATACGCAGTATTTT.

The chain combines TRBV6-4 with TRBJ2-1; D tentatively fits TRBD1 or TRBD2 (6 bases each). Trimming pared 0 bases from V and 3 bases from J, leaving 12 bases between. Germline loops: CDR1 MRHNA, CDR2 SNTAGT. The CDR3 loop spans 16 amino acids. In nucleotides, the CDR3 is TGTGCCAGCAGTGACTCGACGCGGGACAACTACAATGAGCAGTTCTTC. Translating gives CASSDSTRDNYNEQFF.

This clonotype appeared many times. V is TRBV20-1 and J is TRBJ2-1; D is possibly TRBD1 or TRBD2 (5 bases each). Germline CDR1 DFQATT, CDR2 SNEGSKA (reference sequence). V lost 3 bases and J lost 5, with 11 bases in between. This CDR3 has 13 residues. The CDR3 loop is CSARGEIHNEQFF. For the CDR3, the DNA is TGCAGTGCTAGGGGGGAGATCCACAATGAGCAGTTCTTC.

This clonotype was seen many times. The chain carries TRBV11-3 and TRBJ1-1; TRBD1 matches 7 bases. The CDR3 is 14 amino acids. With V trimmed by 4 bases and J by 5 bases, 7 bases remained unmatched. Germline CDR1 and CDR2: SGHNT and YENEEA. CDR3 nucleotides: TGTGCCAGCAGCTCTGGACAGGCGGGGACTGAAGCTTTCTTT. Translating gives CASSSGQAGTEAFF.